This TCR beta chain was documented in a study of OX40 agonist ivuxolimab in advanced cancers. The overall study: The diagnoses of dose-escalation patients were hepatocellular carcinoma, melanoma, renal cell or head and neck cancer.

Some clones are missing from TCRdb's copy, which holds only in-frame ones; the method was immunoSEQ multiplex PCR. The sample holds tens of thousands of clones; around 82% are singletons and the top ten take about 7.6%. This CDR3 is 14 amino acids long. The V end was cut by 0 bases, the J end by 3 bases, with 9 bases between. From germline, CDR1 is SGDLS and CDR2 YYNGEE. V and J are TRBV9 and TRBJ2-5; maybe TRBD2 (6 bases). The material was CD4+ or CD8+ T cells sorted from blood, obtained in a trial of the OX40 agonist ivuxolimab. The TCR was taken from an adult with an advanced solid tumor such as melanoma, head and neck, liver or kidney cancer. The CDR3 region is CASSVALAEETQYF. The CDR3 bases are TGTGCCAGCAGCGTAGCACTAGCTGAAGAGACCCAGTACTTC.